Sequencing of this T cell receptor beta chain was carried out in a study of cytomegalovirus exposure and HLA in healthy donors. The study's findings and limits: Sequence variants that were highly shared formed a cluster that was likely a sequencing artifact.

Researchers ran the PCR with 60 Vbeta and 13 Jbeta primers. Clones were read by immunoSEQ multiplex PCR, and TCRdb kept only the in-frame ones, dropping some. Of about 180,000 clones in the sample, 60% to 85% were seen once. To note about this clone: What it binds is unknown.

The CDR3 consists of 15 residues. Germline V lookup: CDR1 SGHRS, CDR2 YFSETQ. Trimming pared 0 bases from V and 5 bases from J, leaving 15 bases between. This receptor was identified in a man younger than 35 in good health and CMV-seronegative. Material: PBMCs. The V gene is TRBV5-1, the J gene TRBJ2-7, with D possibly matching TRBD2 (6 bases). For the CDR3, the DNA is TGCGCCAGCAGCTTGGCCCCGCGGGGTGTCGACGAGCAGTACTTC. Its translation is CASSLAPRGVDEQYF.